The 11 T cell receptor beta chains given below trace back to one sample, sequenced in a study of siplizumab effects on memory and regulatory T cells. Data came from immunoSEQ multiplex PCR; TCRdb stores just in-frame clones and leaves some out. This table has 100,000 or so clones, 80% to 95% appearing once. Sequenced material: non-Treg CD4+ T cells sorted from blood. These receptors originate from a human donor in good health.

J is TRBJ2-1 and V is TRBV7-2; D remains unclear. CDR1 SGHTA and CDR2 FQGNSA come from the germline V gene. The CDR3 spans 16 residues. Trimming pared 2 bases from V and 1 base from J, leaving 12 bases between. CDR3 nucleotide sequence: TGTGCCAGCAGCTTAAACACTATTTTGTCCTACAATGAGCAGTTCTTC. Translation: CASSLNTILSYNEQFF.

The V call is TRBV28, the J call TRBJ1-5, with D maybe TRBD1 (5 bases). The germline V gene encodes CDR1 MDHEN and CDR2 SYDVKM. The CDR3 spans 15 residues. Between the trimmed V and J ends, which lost 8 bases and 4 bases, there was a span of 18 bases. CDR3 sequence reads: CASRYSVTVNQPQHF. The CDR3 region has the DNA TGTGCCAGCCGGTACTCCGTGACAGTAAATCAGCCCCAGCATTTT.

This chain links TRBV29-1 with TRBJ1-4, with D perhaps TRBD1 (5 bases). CDR1 is SQVTM and CDR2 is ANQGSEA in the germline V gene. V shed 6 bases and J shed 8 bases, with 16 bases lying between them. CDR3 size: 13 residues. Here the CDR3 reads CSVQSPEGEKLFF. The CDR3 nucleotides are TGCAGCGTCCAATCCCCGGAGGGGGAAAAACTGTTTTTT.

The J gene is TRBJ2-3, the V gene TRBV18; D uncertain. In germline, CDR1 is KGHSH, CDR2 LQKENI. This CDR3 region has 13 residues. Trimming shortened V by 1 base and J by 6 bases, and 8 bases separated the two germline ends. Here the CDR3 DNA reads TGTGCCAGCTCACCACAGGGTCGGGATACGCAGTATTTT. The encoded protein is CASSPQGRDTQYF.

Here the CDR3 DNA reads TGTGCCAGCAGCTTACAGGCCCAGGGTCTGTACGAGCAGTACTTC. Protein sequence: CASSLQAQGLYEQYF. The chain couples TRBV7-3 to TRBJ2-7; D may be TRBD1 (5 bases). V lost 2 bases and J 4 bases, leaving 15 bases between the germline ends. The V gene's germline CDR1 is SGHTA and CDR2 FQGTGA. This CDR3 has 15 amino acids.

The V gene is TRBV5-6, the J gene TRBJ2-7; 9 bases are shared with TRBD1. CDR1 SGHDT and CDR2 YYEEEE come from the germline V gene. V shed 5 bases and J 2 bases; nucleotides not matched to a gene: 8. CDR3 size: 15 residues. CDR3 in DNA: TGTGCCAGCAGTAAGACAGGGGGAATGACCTACGAGCAGTACTTC. As protein: CASSKTGGMTYEQYF.

The chain links TRBV27 to TRBJ2-7, with D maybe TRBD1 (5 bases). V lost 3 bases to trimming and J lost 2 bases, with 8 bases between them. Germline-derived CDR1 and CDR2 are MNHEY and SMNVEV (reference sequence). This CDR3 has 13 residues. The CDR3 region has the DNA TGTGCCAGCAGTTTCAGGGTCGCCTACGAGCAGTACTTC. Translated, it gives CASSFRVAYEQYF.

This clone was seen only a few times. The chain links TRBV14 to TRBJ2-7; the D gene could be TRBD1 or TRBD2 (5 bases each). This CDR3 has 13 residues. Germline loops: CDR1 SGHDN, CDR2 FVKESK. Deletions cut 3 bases from V and 6 bases from J, with 12 bases between. CDR3: CASSHSGGTEQYF. The CDR3 DNA follows: TGTGCCAGCAGCCATAGTGGGGGAACCGAGCAGTACTTC. The full variable domain, its missing parts supplied by reference TRBV14 and TRBJ2-7, is EAGVTQFPSHSVIEKGQTVTLRCDPISGHDNLYWYRRVMGKEIKFLLHFVKESKQDESGMPNNRFLAERTGGTYSTLKVQPAELEDSGVYFCASSHSGGTEQYFGPGTRLTVT.

The V and J genes are TRBV10-2 and TRBJ1-4, with 9 positions matching TRBD1. CDR1 is WSHSY, CDR2 SAAADI, per germline. V lost 8 bases to trimming and J lost 4 bases; unmatched junction nucleotides: 5. The CDR3 is 14 residues long. CDR3 amino acids: CASGKGQGNEKLFF. CDR3 in DNA: TGCGCCAGCGGCAAGGGACAGGGTAATGAAAAACTGTTTTTT.

This clone was detected only once. The rearrangement joins TRBV10-2 to TRBJ2-7, with D hard to call. The CDR3 is 14 residues long. Germline assignment: CDR1 WSHSY and CDR2 SAAADI. Trimming took off 2 bases at V and 2 bases at J, with 10 bases between the two ends. CDR3 nucleotides: TGCGCCAGCAGTGAGGGTTGGGTGGCCTACGAGCAGTACTTC. Translated: CASSEGWVAYEQYF.

This chain uses TRBV27 with TRBJ1-2, with D unclear. V was pared by 4 bases and J by 6 bases, with 18 bases between. Germline V gene lookup returns CDR1 MNHEY and CDR2 SMNVEV (reference sequence). The CDR3 spans 15 residues. The CDR3 loop reads CASSSTRREQDGYTF. The DNA of the CDR3 is TGTGCCAGCAGTTCTACAAGGAGGGAGCAGGATGGCTACACCTTC.